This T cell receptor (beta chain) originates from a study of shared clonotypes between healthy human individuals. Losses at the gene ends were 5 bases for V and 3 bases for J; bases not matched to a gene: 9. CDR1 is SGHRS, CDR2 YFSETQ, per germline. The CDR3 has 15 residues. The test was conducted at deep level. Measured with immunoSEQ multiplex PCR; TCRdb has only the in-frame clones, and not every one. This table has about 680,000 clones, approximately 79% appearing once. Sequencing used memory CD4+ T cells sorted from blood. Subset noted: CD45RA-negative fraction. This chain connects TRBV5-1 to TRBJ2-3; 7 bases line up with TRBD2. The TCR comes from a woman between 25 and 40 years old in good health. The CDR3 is CASRFGASGTDTQYF. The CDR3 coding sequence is TGCGCCAGCAGGTTTGGGGCTAGCGGAACAGATACGCAGTATTTT.